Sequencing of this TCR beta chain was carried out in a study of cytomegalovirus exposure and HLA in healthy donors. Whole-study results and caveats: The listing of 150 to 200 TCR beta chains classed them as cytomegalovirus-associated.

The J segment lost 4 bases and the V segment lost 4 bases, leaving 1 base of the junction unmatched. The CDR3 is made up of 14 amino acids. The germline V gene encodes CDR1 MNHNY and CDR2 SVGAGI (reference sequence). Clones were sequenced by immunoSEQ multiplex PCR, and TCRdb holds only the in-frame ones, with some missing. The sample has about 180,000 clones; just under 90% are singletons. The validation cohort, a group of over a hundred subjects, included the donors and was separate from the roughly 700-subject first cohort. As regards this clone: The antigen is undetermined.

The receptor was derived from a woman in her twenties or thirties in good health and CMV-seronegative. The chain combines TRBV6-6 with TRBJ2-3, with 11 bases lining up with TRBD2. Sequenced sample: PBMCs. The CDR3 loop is CASSFSGGADTQYF. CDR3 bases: TGTGCCAGCAGTTTTAGCGGGGGGGCAGATACGCAGTATTTT.